This T cell receptor (beta chain) was identified in a study of OX40 agonist ivuxolimab in advanced cancers. About the full investigation: Ivuxolimab, which targeted the costimulatory receptor OX40 (CD134), was an agonistic, fully human IgG2 monoclonal antibody. Intravenous ivuxolimab was administered to patients every 2 weeks at six dose levels: 0.01, 0.1, 0.3, 1.5, 3 and 10 mg/kg. Of the approximately 50 dose-escalation patients, hepatocellular carcinoma was present in some 19, melanoma in approximately 15, renal cell carcinoma in 9 and head and neck cancer in 9. The dose-escalation cohort was over 70% male with a mean age of approximately 59 years, ranging from 23 to 79. Prior anti-PD-1, anti-PD-L1 or anti-CTLA-4 therapy was permitted, and checkpoint inhibitors had been received by under 50% of dose-escalation patients. Three dose-escalation patients achieved partial responses, one with hepatocellular carcinoma and two with cutaneous melanoma. Peripheral TCRbeta sequencing was intended to test whether TCR sequence diversity was altered and clonal T-cell expansion was caused by ivuxolimab. The paper covers the monotherapy dose-escalation part of the phase I ivuxolimab trial, which included N ≈ 50 patients. Broader findings and caveats from the paper: Low levels of normalized T-cell clonal expansion were also seen in some patients who did not respond. Clonal expansion of both CD4+ and CD8+ blood T cells was observed from baseline to week 6 at doses 0.1 to 3.0 mg/kg. On average, CD8+ T cells showed more expanded clones than CD4+ T cells after ivuxolimab. The antigen specificity of the clonally expanded peripheral T cells was not determined. In partial responders in the 0.1-3.0 mg/kg groups, normalized peripheral clonal expansion was found to be among the lowest, especially among CD8+ T cells.

Patients with autoimmune disease history or receiving systemic immunosuppression were excluded from the trial. In every dose cohort, peripheral blood was drawn for TCR sequencing at baseline, cycle 4 day 1, and cycle 7 day 1. Samples were obtained from an open-label, multicenter, first-in-human phase I dose-escalation trial of ivuxolimab. Adults with locally advanced or metastatic melanoma, renal cell, hepatocellular, or head and neck squamous cell carcinoma were enrolled in the trial. Before TCR sequencing, CD4+ T cells and CD8+ T cells were sorted from peripheral blood as separate populations. In its sample, this clone was seen once. It has no known antigen specificity. It has no much larger one-base neighbor in the sample; base qualities were not kept. Genomic DNA was isolated from the sorted cells so that the TCRbeta CDR3 region could be sequenced. The immunoSEQ Assay was used for sequencing of TCRbeta CDR3 regions. TCRdb stores this immuneACCESS table with in-frame sequences only. Part of the clones is absent; in the studies checked, under half of the shortfall reflects unresolved V genes, and no reason is known for the rest. The sample contains tens of thousands of clones, around nine tenths of them found a single time. Approximately 0.32% of the sample lies in the top ten.

The sequenced sample was CD4+ or CD8+ T cells sorted from blood, obtained in a trial of the OX40 agonist ivuxolimab. The TCR comes from an adult with an advanced solid tumor such as melanoma, head and neck, liver or kidney cancer.

DNA sequence: TGCAGTGCTAGAGTGGTGACCCAGTACTTC. Translated, this is CSARVVTQYF. The rearrangement joined TRBV20-1 to TRBJ2-5; the D gene is unclear. Relative to germline, V is 1 base shorter and J is 7 bases shorter, with 4 bases between their ends. CDR1 and CDR2, per the germline V gene (reference sequence), are DFQATT and SNEGSKA. The CDR3 runs 10 residues from the cysteine to the phenylalanine. Only CDR3 DNA remains: 30 bases, in frame from the first base.